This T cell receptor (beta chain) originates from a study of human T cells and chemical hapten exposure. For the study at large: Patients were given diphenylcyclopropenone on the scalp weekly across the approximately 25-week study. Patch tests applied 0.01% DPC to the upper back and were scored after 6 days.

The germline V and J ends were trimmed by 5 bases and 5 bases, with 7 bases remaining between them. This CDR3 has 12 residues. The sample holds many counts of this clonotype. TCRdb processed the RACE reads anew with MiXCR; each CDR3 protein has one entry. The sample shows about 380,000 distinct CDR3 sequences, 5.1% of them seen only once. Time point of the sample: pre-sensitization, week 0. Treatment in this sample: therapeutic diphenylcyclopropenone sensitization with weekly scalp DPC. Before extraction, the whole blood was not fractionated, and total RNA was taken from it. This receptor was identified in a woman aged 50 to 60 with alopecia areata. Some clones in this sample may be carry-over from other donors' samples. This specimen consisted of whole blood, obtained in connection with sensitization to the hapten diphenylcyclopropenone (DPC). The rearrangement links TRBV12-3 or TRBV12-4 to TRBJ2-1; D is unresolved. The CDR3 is CASSLENNEQFF. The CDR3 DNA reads TGTGCCAGCAGTCTAGAAAACAATGAGCAGTTCTTC.